The following is a T cell receptor (beta chain) sequence with its context. Trimming left V 1 base short and J 6 bases short, with 19 bases between. CDR1 is SGHNT and CDR2 is YYREEE in the germline V gene (reference sequence). The length of the CDR3 is 16 residues. The sample originates from a study of CD8 T cells in Susac syndrome. Reverse transcription used 0.5 to 1 ug RNA and random hexamers. TCRdb called the immunoSEQ multiplex PCR reads again in MiXCR, with one record for every CDR3 protein. The data show 150,000 to 200,000 distinct CDR3 sequences, roughly 92% seen once. V usage is TRBV5-4 and J usage is TRBJ2-5; possibly TRBD2 for D (6 bases). The sequenced sample consisted of CD4+ T cells from PBMCs. The receptor comes from a human donor with multiple sclerosis. The CDR3 reads CASSLQGGPSGKTQYF. The CDR3 nucleotides are TGTGCCAGCAGCTTGCAAGGAGGGCCGTCGGGGAAGACCCAGTACTTC.